This section outlines one T cell receptor beta chain sequence together with its context. Its antigen remains unknown. A J-beta primer mix and a sample-barcoded 5' primer were used in a second PCR of roughly 6 to 12 cycles. One entry per CDR3 protein results from TCRdb running MiXCR on the 5' RACE reads. Of over a million distinct CDR3 sequences listed, 35% to 45% were seen once; the top ten hold over 3.5%. The data originate from a study of blood T cells in healthy people across ages. V was cut by 8 bases and J by 4 bases, with 14 bases left in between. There are 13 residues in the CDR3. Germline-derived CDR1 and CDR2 are MGHDK and SYGVNS. Notes on the study in general: Naive CD4+ cell counts and diversity both ran higher in long-lived than in aged donors.

The sample consisted of blood. V gene TRBV25-1 combines with J gene TRBJ1-1; possible D gene TRBD1, 5 bases. The TCR sequence derives from a woman between 18 and 30 years old in good health. The CDR3 DNA follows: TGTGCCAGCCTCCGGAACGGGGGCACTGAAGCTTTCTTT. This translates into CASLRNGGTEAFF. Full variable domain (outside the CDR3, taken from reference TRBV25-1 and TRBJ1-1): EADIYQTPRYLVIGTGKKITLECSQTMGHDKMYWYQQDPGMELHLIHYSYGVNSTEKGDLSSESTVSRIRTEHFPLTLESARPSHTSQYLCASLRNGGTEAFFGQGTRLTVV.